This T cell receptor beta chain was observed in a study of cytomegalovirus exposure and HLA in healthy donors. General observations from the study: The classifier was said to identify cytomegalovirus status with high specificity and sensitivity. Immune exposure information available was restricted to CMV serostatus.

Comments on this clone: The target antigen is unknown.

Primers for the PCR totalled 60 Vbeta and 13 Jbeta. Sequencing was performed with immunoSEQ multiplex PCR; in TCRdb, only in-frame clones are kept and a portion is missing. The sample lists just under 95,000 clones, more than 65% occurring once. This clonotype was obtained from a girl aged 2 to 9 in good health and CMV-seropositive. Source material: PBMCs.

CDR3 protein: CAWSVQGGQGTQYF. CDR3 coding DNA: TGTGCCTGGAGTGTTCAGGGAGGGCAGGGGACCCAGTACTTC. This chain links TRBV30 with TRBJ2-5, with 7 positions matching TRBD2. The ends lost 0 bases at V and 7 bases at J; junction bases unmatched: 8. The CDR3 is 14 amino acids. The V gene's germline CDR1 is GTSNPN and CDR2 SVGIG (reference sequence).